The present entry profiles one T cell receptor beta chain with its context. The antigen is unknown. V lost 4 bases, J lost 7 bases, and 11 bases lay in between. The CDR3 sequence is 12 residues long. Germline V gene data show CDR1 as SGHRS and CDR2 as YFSETQ. This specimen belongs to a study of beta chain features in type 1 diabetes. Study-wide context: On cell yields, gender and age, patients and healthy donors were similar. Overall study results and limits: PCR could preferentially amplify shorter templates, alike in patients and controls. TCRB CDR3 length was moderately but significantly reduced in all four CD4+ subsets of Type 1 diabetes patients.

The isolated RNA, all of it, was reverse transcribed, so expressed TCRB transcripts were what got sequenced. Libraries were prepared by immunoSEQ multiplex PCR; TCRdb keeps only in-frame clonotypes and omits some of them. This repertoire shows hundreds of thousands of clones, about 14% found once; its top ten account for 0.035% to 0.04%. The receptor was derived from a man in his late teens or twenties with type 1 diabetes. The chain couples TRBV5-1 to TRBJ2-5; no definite D call. The sequenced sample was naive CD4+ T cells from blood. CDR3 region: CASSELTGTQYF. The CDR3 DNA follows: TGCGCCAGCAGCGAACTCACGGGGACCCAGTACTTC.